Detailed here is one TCR beta chain. Antigen: not known. The data are from a study of blood T cells in healthy people across ages. Study-level results: The study found more naive CD4+ cells and higher diversity in long-lived than aged donors. Any conclusive comparison of naive versus antigen-experienced cells was prevented by using unsorted PBMCs.

Primed by a sample-barcoded 5' primer and a J-beta primer mix, a second PCR proceeded for 7 to 11 cycles. A single record per CDR3 protein comes from TCRdb applying MiXCR to the 5' RACE reads. The sample has hundreds of thousands of distinct CDR3 sequences, over 45% seen once. The CDR3 totals 13 residues. Germline CDR1 reads SGHAT; CDR2 reads FQNNGV. Trimming cost V 4 bases and J 4 bases, with 10 bases left between them. Sequencing was done on a sample of blood. The genes are TRBV11-2 and TRBJ1-2; D is uncertain. The sequence was collected from a woman aged 55-69 years in good health. The CDR3 sequence: CASSSRQTYGYTF. DNA of the CDR3: TGTGCCAGCAGCTCTCGACAAACCTATGGCTACACCTTC.